These 5 T cell receptor beta chains were all obtained from the same sample, sequenced in a study of cytomegalovirus exposure and HLA in healthy donors. Primers: 60 Vbeta forward and 13 Jbeta reverse. Profiling relied on immunoSEQ multiplex PCR, and the TCRdb table lists in-frame clones only, not all of them. This sample has approximately 260,000 clones; about nine tenths occur once, and the top ten carry roughly 1.6%. Sequenced: PBMCs. Receptors originate from a girl aged 2 to 10 in good health and CMV-seronegative.

This chain links TRBV6-1 with TRBJ2-7; 8 positions match TRBD2. J lost 4 bases, V lost 0 bases, and 5 bases had no gene match. Germline CDR1 and CDR2: MNHNS and SASEGT. The CDR3 has 15 amino acids. The CDR3 DNA is TGTGCCAGCAGTGAAGCAGAAGCGGGAGCATACGAGCAGTACTTC. Translating gives CASSEAEAGAYEQYF.

This chain connects TRBV5-6 to TRBJ2-1, with 7 bases fitting TRBD2. The CDR3 extends over 15 amino acids. Unmatched junction bases numbered 4, after V lost 2 bases and J lost 2 bases. Germline CDR1 is SGHDT and CDR2 is YYEEEE. In DNA, the CDR3 is TGTGCCAGCAGCTTTGGGACTAATACCTACAATGAGCAGTTCTTC. It translates to CASSFGTNTYNEQFF.

The genes are TRBV6-5 and TRBJ2-7, with TRBD1 identical over 11 bases. The V gene's germline CDR1 is MNHEY and CDR2 SVGAGI. The junction had 5 bases not matched to a gene; V was cut back by 5 bases and J by 2 bases. This CDR3 comprises 15 residues. The CDR3: CASSQGQGVAYEQYF. The DNA for the CDR3 is TGTGCCAGCAGTCAGGGACAGGGGGTTGCCTACGAGCAGTACTTC.

The rearrangement uses TRBV9 and TRBJ2-7; D is undetermined. CDR1 and CDR2 from the germline V gene are SGDLS and YYNGEE. This CDR3 is 15 amino acids long. Trimming took 0 bases from V and 0 from J, leaving 10 bases between them. This CDR3 is CASSVGLQSSYEQYF. The CDR3 nucleotides are TGTGCCAGCAGCGTAGGACTCCAGAGCTCCTACGAGCAGTACTTC.

This clone was seen only once. The chain has TRBV19 and TRBJ2-2; 9 nucleotides line up with TRBD1. V was clipped by 3 bases and J by 7 bases; unmatched bases: 3. The germline CDR1 and CDR2 sequences are LNHDA and SQIVND (reference sequence). This CDR3 region has 14 residues. The CDR3 sequence is CASSITGGGGELFF. The DNA of the CDR3 is TGTGCCAGTAGTATCACAGGGGGCGGCGGGGAGCTGTTTTTT. Looking up the rest from reference TRBV19 and TRBJ2-2 gives the full variable domain: DGGITQSPKYLFRKEGQNVTLSCEQNLNHDAMYWYRQDPGQGLRLIYYSQIVNDFQKGDIAEGYSVSREKKESFPLTVTSAQKNPTAFYLCASSITGGGGELFFGEGSRLTVL.